This T cell receptor (beta chain) was obtained from a study of shared clonotypes between healthy human individuals. Repertoires were generated with immunoSEQ multiplex PCR, while TCRdb's copy carries only in-frame clones and drops some. The sample records about 1.4 million clones, around 97% being singletons. CDR3 length equals 18 residues. Germline V gene lookup returns CDR1 SGHDN and CDR2 FVKESK. Germline trimming cut 0 bases from V and 4 bases from J; bases unmatched to any gene: 10. The chain uses TRBV14 and TRBJ2-1, with 9 bases matching TRBD2. The sequenced sample was naive CD4+ T cells sorted from blood. Subset noted: CD45RA+ positively selected. The receptor comes from a man younger than 40 in good health. In DNA form, the CDR3 reads TGTGCCAGCAGCCAAGAGGTAGCGGGAGCGTATGGTTACAATGAGCAGTTCTTC. This gives the protein CASSQEVAGAYGYNEQFF.